Each of the 4 T cell receptor beta chains below was sequenced from the same sample in a study of blood T cells in healthy people across ages (dated by TCRdb to the mid-2010s). Receptor amplification or capture employed 5' RACE. Reads for this sample came from an Illumina HiSeq 2500. A second PCR of 7 to 11 cycles was performed with a sample-barcoded 5' primer and a J-beta primer mix. TCRdb ran its own pipeline on the public reads, namely fastp trimming at Q25 and MiXCR clone calling, and kept in-frame beta chains. Merged by CDR3 protein, the rows form single entries marked with the most common genes and DNA. This sample comprises 550,000 to 750,000 distinct CDR3 sequences, 21% of them detected only once. The ten most abundant clones make up approximately 3.7% of the sample. The sequenced material came from blood. These receptor sequences come from a man between 65 and 85 years old in good health.

Of note for this clonotype: The junction departs from germline at one end; a sequencing error may be responsible. The V call is TRBV6-5, the J call TRBJ2-5, with TRBD1 matching over 7 bases. The CDR3 contains 14 residues. Germline CDR1 and CDR2: MNHEY and SVGAGI. CDR3 nucleotide sequence: TGTGCCAGCAGTTACTCAATCCAGGGGGAGACCCAGTGCTTC. Protein: CASSYSIQGETQCF.

This clonotype has a handful of counts. This chain uses TRBV5-1 with TRBJ1-5; D may be TRBD1 (5 bases). V dropped 2 bases and J dropped 0 bases, with 9 bases sitting between them. Germline values: CDR1 SGHRS, CDR2 YFSETQ. The CDR3 length is 15 residues. The CDR3 is CASSLSDSSNQPQHF. The DNA of the CDR3 is TGCGCCAGCAGCTTAAGTGACAGTAGCAATCAGCCCCAGCATTTT.

This clonotype was recorded a few times. J is TRBJ2-5 and V is TRBV19; tentative D call: TRBD1 (6 bases). Germline CDR1 LNHDA, CDR2 SQIVND (reference sequence). This CDR3 contains 14 residues. Trimming cost V 5 bases and J 2 bases, with 12 bases left between them. This CDR3 reads CASSVGTPQETQYF. The CDR3 DNA reads TGTGCCAGTAGTGTAGGGACACCTCAAGAGACCCAGTACTTC.

The rearrangement uses TRBV3-1 and TRBJ2-4; tentatively, D is TRBD1 (6 bases). Per germline, CDR1 LGHDT and CDR2 YNNKEL (reference sequence). The CDR3 contains 14 residues. The germline V and J ends were trimmed by 4 bases and 3 bases, with 10 bases remaining between them. As DNA, the CDR3 is TGTGCCAGCAGCCTCGTACAGGGCAAAAACATTCAGTACTTC. It encodes CASSLVQGKNIQYF.